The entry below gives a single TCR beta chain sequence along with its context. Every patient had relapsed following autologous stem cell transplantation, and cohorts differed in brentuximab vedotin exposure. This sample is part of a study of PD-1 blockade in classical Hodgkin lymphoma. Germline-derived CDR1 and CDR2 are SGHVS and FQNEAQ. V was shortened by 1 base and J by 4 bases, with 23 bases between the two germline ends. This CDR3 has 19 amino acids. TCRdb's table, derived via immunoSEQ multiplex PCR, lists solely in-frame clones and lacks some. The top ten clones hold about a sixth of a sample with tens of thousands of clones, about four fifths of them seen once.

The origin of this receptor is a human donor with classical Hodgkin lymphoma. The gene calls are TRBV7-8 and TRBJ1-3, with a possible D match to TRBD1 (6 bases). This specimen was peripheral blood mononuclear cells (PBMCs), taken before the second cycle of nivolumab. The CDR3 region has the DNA TGTGCCAGCAGCTTAGTTGGCCAGGGGACAAAAATAGCGGGAAACACCATATATTTT. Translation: CASSLVGQGTKIAGNTIYF.